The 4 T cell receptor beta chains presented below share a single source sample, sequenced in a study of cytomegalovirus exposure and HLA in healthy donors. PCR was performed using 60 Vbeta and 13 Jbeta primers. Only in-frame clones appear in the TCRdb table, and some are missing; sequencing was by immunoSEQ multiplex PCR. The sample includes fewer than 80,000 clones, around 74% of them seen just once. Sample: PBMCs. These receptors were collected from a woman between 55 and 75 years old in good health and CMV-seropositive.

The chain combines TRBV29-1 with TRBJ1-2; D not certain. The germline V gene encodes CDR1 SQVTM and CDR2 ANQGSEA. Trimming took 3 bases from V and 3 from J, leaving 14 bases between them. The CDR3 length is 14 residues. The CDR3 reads CSVEGRIHHYGYTF. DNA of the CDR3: TGCAGCGTTGAGGGGAGAATCCACCACTATGGCTACACCTTC.

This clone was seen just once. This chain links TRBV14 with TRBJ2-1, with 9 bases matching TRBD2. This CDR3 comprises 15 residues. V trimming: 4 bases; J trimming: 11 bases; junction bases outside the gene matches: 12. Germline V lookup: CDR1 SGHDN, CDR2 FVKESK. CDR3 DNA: TGTGCCAGCAGCCTCGCGGGGGGGAATACAATGAAGCAGTTCTTC. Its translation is CASSLAGGNTMKQFF.

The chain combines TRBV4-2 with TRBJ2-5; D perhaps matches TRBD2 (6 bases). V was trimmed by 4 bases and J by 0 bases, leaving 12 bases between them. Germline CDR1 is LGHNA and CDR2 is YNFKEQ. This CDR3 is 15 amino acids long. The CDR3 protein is CASSPVEGNQETQYF. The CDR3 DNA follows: TGTGCCAGCAGCCCAGTGGAGGGGAACCAAGAGACCCAGTACTTC.

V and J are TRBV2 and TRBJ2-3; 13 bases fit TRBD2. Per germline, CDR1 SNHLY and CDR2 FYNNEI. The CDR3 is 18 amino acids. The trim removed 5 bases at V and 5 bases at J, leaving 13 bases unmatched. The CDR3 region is CASSPSLLTSGGLDTQYF. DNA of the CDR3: TGTGCCAGCAGTCCATCCTTACTGACTAGCGGGGGGTTAGATACGCAGTATTTT.